The 9 T cell receptor beta chains below were found in one sample sequenced in a study of T-cell memory formation after mild COVID-19. TCRdb reanalysed the 5' RACE reads using MiXCR and keeps one entry per CDR3 protein. The top ten clones hold roughly 22% of a sample with around 300,000 distinct CDR3 sequences, approximately 8.4% of them seen once. Sequencing used PBMCs or a T cell subset sorted from them (not recorded which). These TCRs come from a man in his late teens or twenties who had mild COVID-19 (a few samples of this study predate the infection). Cell type and time point are not known.

V usage is TRBV29-1 and J usage is TRBJ1-1, with a weak D call TRBD1 (5 bases). The CDR3 spans 13 residues. CDR1 is SQVTM and CDR2 is ANQGSEA in the germline V gene. Trimming left V 4 bases short and J 4 bases short, with 13 bases between. CDR3 sequence: CSVAADGGTEAFF. In nucleotides, the CDR3 is TGCAGCGTTGCTGCCGACGGGGGCACTGAAGCTTTCTTT.

The CDR3 here is CASSHDSLYTDTQYF. The CDR3 nucleotides read TGTGCCAGCAGCCATGACAGCCTATACACAGATACGCAGTATTTT. The genes are TRBV7-2 and TRBJ2-3; D is perhaps TRBD1 (5 bases). CDR1 is SGHTA and CDR2 is FQGNSA in the germline V gene. Trimming cost V 5 bases and J 2 bases, with 14 bases left between them. The CDR3 is 15 amino acids.

The chain combines TRBV21-1 with TRBJ2-5; the table assigns TRBD2, which was not confirmed against the DNA. TRBV21-1 is listed as a pseudogene. The CDR3 is 18 amino acids. This chain's CDR3 is CASSKPRGTSGGSETQYF. DNA of the CDR3: TGTGCCAGCAGCAAACCCAGGGGGACTAGCGGGGGGTCAGAGACCCAGTACTTC.

This clonotype was counted only a few times. The chain combines TRBV6-5 with TRBJ2-2; 10 bases match TRBD2. The CDR3 runs to 19 residues. CDR1 and CDR2 from the germline V gene are MNHEY and SVGAGI. V dropped 4 bases and J dropped 2; count of bases not matched to a gene: 13. The CDR3 loop is CASSSSGGAPRRNTGELFF. CDR3 sequence (DNA): TGTGCCAGCAGTTCCAGCGGGGGGGCCCCTAGACGAAACACCGGGGAGCTGTTTTTT.

This clonotype was seen more than once but under ten times. The genes are TRBV27 and TRBJ1-1, with 8 nucleotides matching TRBD1. V was clipped by 5 bases and J by 4 bases; unmatched bases: 3. The CDR3 runs 13 residues. Germline V lookup: CDR1 MNHEY, CDR2 SMNVEV (reference sequence). In DNA, the CDR3 is TGTGCCAGCAGTGTAACAGGGGGCACTGAAGCTTTCTTT. It encodes CASSVTGGTEAFF.

V is TRBV12-3 or TRBV12-4 and J is TRBJ2-7; maybe TRBD2 (5 bases). Between the trimmed V and J ends, which lost 6 bases and 1 base, there was a span of 19 bases. The CDR3 sequence is 16 residues long. The CDR3 is CASSGGRLRGSYEQYF. The CDR3 region has the DNA TGTGCCAGCAGCGGCGGCCGCCTCCGGGGTTCCTACGAGCAGTACTTC.

The chain has TRBV4-3 and TRBJ2-5; D gene uncertain. Between the trimmed V and J ends, which lost 0 bases and 5 bases, there was a span of 16 bases. Germline values: CDR1 LGHNA, CDR2 YSLEER. This CDR3 has 16 amino acids. The CDR3 is CASSQDLTAFGETQYF. CDR3 nucleotide sequence: TGCGCCAGCAGCCAAGATTTGACCGCCTTCGGGGAGACCCAGTACTTC.

This clonotype occurred a few times. The rearrangement joins TRBV10-3 to TRBJ2-3; the D gene is possibly TRBD2 (5 bases). Trimming removed 7 bases from V and 1 base from J, with 9 bases in between. CDR1 ENHRY and CDR2 SYGVKD come from the germline V gene. The CDR3 runs to 13 residues. The CDR3 here is CAITRTGTDTQYF. As DNA, the CDR3 is TGTGCCATCACTAGGACTGGCACAGATACGCAGTATTTT.

The chain recombines TRBV5-1 with TRBJ1-2; D is unresolved. This CDR3 spans 14 amino acids. The V and J ends lost 4 bases and 6 bases respectively, with 16 bases between them. CDR1 and CDR2 (germline): SGHRS, YFSETQ. CDR3 nucleotide sequence: TGCGCCAGCAGCCCCGAGCATGTCGGGAATGGCTACACCTTC. Residues: CASSPEHVGNGYTF.